One sample yielded the 27 T cell receptor beta chains listed below, sequenced in a study of T cells in localized non-small cell lung cancer (dated by TCRdb to 2020 to 2021). The library was generated by the immunoSEQ multiplex PCR assay. TCRdb holds this immuneACCESS table with in-frame rearrangements only. Some clones are missing; in checked studies, unresolved V genes explain under half, and the rest has no known cause. The sample table records roughly 2,600 clones; more than 35% of these occur just once. About 9.5% of the sample rests with the top ten. The source material was lung tumor tissue, sampled before any cancer treatment. The receptors come from a male donor aged 60 or over with stage I squamous cell lung carcinoma.

V is TRBV18 and J is TRBJ2-7; D possibly corresponds to TRBD1 (6 bases). The CDR3 consists of 15 residues. Trimming stripped 3 bases from V and 2 bases from J, with 14 bases between. CDR1 is KGHSH, CDR2 LQKENI, per germline. The CDR3 bases are TGTGCCAGCTCACCCCTACAGGGTTCTCCCTACGAGCAGTACTTC. Protein: CASSPLQGSPYEQYF.

This clone was observed a few times. This sequence joins TRBV30 and TRBJ1-2, with 7 bases fitting TRBD1. This CDR3 contains 15 residues. The V gene end was trimmed by 1 base and the J gene end by 4 bases; junction bases not matched to a gene: 9. CDR1 and CDR2 from the germline V gene are GTSNPN and SVGIG (reference sequence). CDR3 sequence: CAWSADRARLYGYTF. The CDR3 DNA is TGTGCCTGGAGTGCCGACAGGGCGCGCCTCTATGGCTACACCTTC.

A few counts support this clone. V gene TRBV6-8 combines with J gene TRBJ2-7; maybe TRBD2 (5 bases). V lost 6 bases and J 0 bases, leaving 12 bases between the germline ends. Germline V gene data show CDR1 as MNHGY and CDR2 as SAAAGT. The CDR3 is 14 amino acids. The CDR3, as DNA: TGTGCCAGCAGACGAGCGGCCTCCTCCTACGAGCAGTACTTC. It specifies CASRRAASSYEQYF.

The chain combines TRBV2 with TRBJ2-7, with D possibly being TRBD1 or TRBD2 (5 bases each). Per the germline V gene, CDR1 is SNHLY and CDR2 is FYNNEI. The CDR3 has 13 amino acids. Trimming removed 5 bases at V and 3 bases at J, with 11 bases between. This chain's CDR3 is CASSTGTYYEQYF. The DNA for the CDR3 is TGTGCCAGCAGTACCGGGACCTACTACGAGCAGTACTTC.

The table lists this clone with a few counts. This rearrangement joins TRBV6-8 to TRBJ1-1; 8 bases fit TRBD1. The CDR3 contains 13 residues. Germline CDR1 reads MNHGY; CDR2 reads SAAAGT. V was clipped by 8 bases and J by 10 bases; unmatched bases: 12. The CDR3 is CASVSGGAGGAFF. CDR3 sequence (DNA): TGTGCCAGCGTATCAGGGGGCGCGGGGGGAGCTTTCTTT.

The gene calls are TRBV15 and TRBJ2-1, with 7 nucleotides matching TRBD2. CDR1 is LNHNV, CDR2 YYDKDF, per germline (reference sequence). CDR3 size: 17 residues. Unmatched junction bases numbered 10, after V lost 0 bases and J lost 5 bases. CDR3 DNA: TGTGCCACCAGCAGAGATCTCGGCGGGAGAGCCGACAATGAGCAGTTCTTC. Encoded protein: CATSRDLGGRADNEQFF. The full variable domain, completed using reference TRBV15 and TRBJ2-1, is DAMVIQNPRYQVTQFGKPVTLSCSQTLNHNVMYWYQQKSSQAPKLLFHYYDKDFNNEADTPDNFQSRRPNTSFCFLDIRSPGLGDTAMYLCATSRDLGGRADNEQFFGPGTRLTVL.

This clone has a handful of counts. V gene TRBV11-3 combines with J gene TRBJ2-7; 15 positions agree with TRBD2. This CDR3 contains 17 residues. Germline CDR1 and CDR2: SGHNT and YENEEA. J gave up 1 base and V 3 bases, and 4 bases lay outside the gene matches. The CDR3 region has the DNA TGTGCCAGCAGCTTTGGGACTAGCGGGAGGATTTCCTACGAGCAGTACTTC. It yields the protein CASSFGTSGRISYEQYF.

This rearrangement joins TRBV29-1 to TRBJ1-2; D gene ambiguous. The germline CDR1 and CDR2 sequences are SQVTM and ANQGSEA. The CDR3 totals 12 residues. Trimming pared 7 bases from V and 4 bases from J, leaving 13 bases between. CDR3 in DNA: TGCAGCGGTGCTAGGATGGGCTATGGCTACACCTTC. This translates into CSGARMGYGYTF.

Sample share makes this clone medium-sized. V and J are TRBV11-3 and TRBJ1-1, with TRBD1 as a possible D gene (6 bases). This CDR3 has 16 amino acids. Trimming left V 5 bases short and J 5 bases short, with 21 bases between. From germline, CDR1 is SGHNT and CDR2 YENEEA. The chain's CDR3 is CASSPSSQGSRTEAFF. The CDR3 nucleotides read TGTGCCAGCAGCCCATCAAGCCAGGGGAGTAGGACTGAAGCTTTCTTT.

J is TRBJ2-2 and V is TRBV29-1; no clear D gene. V lost 4 bases and J 4 bases, leaving 7 bases between the germline ends. The CDR3 runs 12 residues. Germline CDR1 is SQVTM and CDR2 is ANQGSEA. The CDR3 region has the DNA TGCAGCGTTGGTCAGGTCACCGGGGAGCTGTTTTTT. This gives the protein CSVGQVTGELFF.

In this sample, this clone is large. DNA of the CDR3: TGTGCCAGCTCACTCGGACAGGGGGAAGCGACCTTC. Translating it yields CASSLGQGEATF. This chain links TRBV18 with TRBJ1-2; TRBD1 matches 10 bases. The V segment lost 4 bases and the J segment 14 bases; nucleotides outside the gene matches: 7. Per germline, CDR1 KGHSH and CDR2 LQKENI. This CDR3 is built from 12 residues.

This clone is classed as medium-sized. CDR3 protein: CASSPGVQQLYEQYF. Here the CDR3 DNA reads TGTGCCAGCAGCCCTGGGGTTCAGCAACTCTACGAGCAGTACTTC. The rearrangement joins TRBV11-3 to TRBJ2-7, with D unresolved. V lost 5 bases, J lost 3 bases, and 17 bases lay in between. The CDR3 is made up of 15 amino acids. The germline CDR1 and CDR2 sequences are SGHNT and YENEEA.

The CDR3 DNA is TGTGCCTGGAACGATCGGCGGATTGAAGAGACCCAGTACTTC. Its translation: CAWNDRRIEETQYF. The chain carries TRBV30 and TRBJ2-5; no definite D call. Germline assignment: CDR1 GTSNPN and CDR2 SVGIG (reference sequence). The CDR3 contains 14 residues. The V end lost 4 bases, the J end lost 3 bases, and 15 bases lay between the germline ends.

There are a few counts of this clone. The chain carries TRBV7-5 and TRBJ2-3; no check of the table's D call, TRBD2, against the DNA was made. TRBV7-5 has pseudogene status. The CDR3 is 16 residues long. Here the CDR3 DNA reads TGTGCCAGCAGACCCGGGATAGCGGGACCGTTGGATACGCAGTATTTT. Translating it yields CASRPGIAGPLDTQYF.

The chain couples TRBV19 to TRBJ1-1, with D hard to call. This CDR3 contains 15 residues. Germline CDR1 reads LNHDA; CDR2 reads SQIVND (reference sequence). V lost 4 bases and J lost 0, with 12 bases in between. CDR3 region: CASSKGISVNTEAFF. CDR3 coding DNA: TGTGCCAGTAGTAAAGGGATCTCGGTGAACACTGAAGCTTTCTTT.

The rearrangement uses TRBV11-1 and TRBJ2-5, with 7 bases matching TRBD2. Germline loops: CDR1 SGHAT, CDR2 FQDESV (reference sequence). V lost 5 bases and J lost 5; bases outside the gene matches: 11. The CDR3 is 15 amino acids. DNA for the CDR3: TGTGCCAGCAGCCCAGGGACCCTCGGGGGGGAGACCCAGTACTTC. Encoded protein: CASSPGTLGGETQYF.

J is TRBJ2-1 and V is TRBV14; weak D call: TRBD1 (5 bases). Trimming left V 2 bases short and J 9 bases short, with 17 bases between. The CDR3 covers 15 residues. CDR1 SGHDN and CDR2 FVKESK come from the germline V gene. In DNA form, the CDR3 reads TGTGCCAGCAGCCAAAACAGGTCCGTTATGGTTGAGCAGTTCTTC. This codes for CASSQNRSVMVEQFF.

This clone was detected only a few times. V gene TRBV6-8 combines with J gene TRBJ2-7, with 7 bases matching TRBD1. Germline lookup yields CDR1 MNHGY and CDR2 SAAAGT. The ends lost 0 bases at V and 2 bases at J; junction bases unmatched: 1. This CDR3 is 14 amino acids long. CDR3 sequence (DNA): TGTGCCAGCAGTTACTCCGACAGGGCCTACGAGCAGTACTTC. Amino acids: CASSYSDRAYEQYF.

Concerning this clone itself: Given a much more abundant clone one base away, this may be a read error. The chain links TRBV29-1 to TRBJ2-5; TRBD2 matches at 7 bases. Germline loops: CDR1 SQVTM, CDR2 ANQGSEA. The CDR3 has 13 amino acids. The CDR3 DNA sequence: TGCAGCGTTGAGGCCGGACTAGAAGAGACCCAGCACTTC. Translation: CSVEAGLEETQHF.

The J gene is TRBJ2-4, the V gene TRBV25-1, with D perhaps matching TRBD1 (5 bases). Between the trimmed V and J ends, which lost 3 bases and 0 bases, there was a span of 12 bases. CDR1 is MGHDK, CDR2 SYGVNS, per germline. The length of the CDR3 is 16 residues. The CDR3 region has the DNA TGTGCCAGCAGTGACGCAGGGCCTTTAGCCAAAAACATTCAGTACTTC. This codes for CASSDAGPLAKNIQYF.

This clone was seen a single time. The chain links TRBV29-1 to TRBJ1-2; D gene ambiguous. Germline lookup yields CDR1 SQVTM and CDR2 ANQGSEA. Trimming took off 0 bases at V and 7 bases at J, with 15 bases between the two ends. This CDR3 contains 14 residues. DNA of the CDR3: TGCAGCGTTGAAGATCTTCCCGGGGAATCTGGCTACACCTTC. It translates to CSVEDLPGESGYTF.

By sample fraction, this clone is medium-sized. At one boundary the junction diverges from the germline segment, which might be a read error. The V gene is TRBV11-3, the J gene TRBJ2-1, with D possibly matching TRBD2 (7 bases). CDR1 is SGHNT, CDR2 YENEEA, per germline. CDR3 size: 15 residues. Here the CDR3 reads CASSLPGQRDLADLF. CDR3 coding DNA: TGTGCCAGCAGCCTACCCGGACAGCGGGACTTAGCCGACCTCTTC.

A few counts support this clone. The genes are TRBV19 and TRBJ2-1; D ambiguous. The V gene's germline CDR1 is LNHDA and CDR2 SQIVND (reference sequence). The CDR3 contains 14 residues. The V gene lost 0 bases and the J gene lost 1 base, with 4 bases spanning the gap. CDR3 nucleotides: TGTGCCAGTAGTATAGAGGGATCCTACAATGAGCAGTTCTTC. It codes for CASSIEGSYNEQFF.

The rearrangement links TRBV6-8 to TRBJ2-2; D remains ambiguous. Per germline, CDR1 MNHGY and CDR2 SAAAGT. V lost 6 bases, J lost 5 bases, and 13 bases lay in between. This CDR3 has 14 residues. This chain's CDR3 is CASSPTIVTGELFF. The CDR3 DNA is TGTGCCAGCAGCCCTACGATCGTAACCGGGGAGCTGTTTTTT.

Only a few counts were recorded for this clone. The chain has TRBV6-8 and TRBJ1-1, with D possibly being TRBD1 (6 bases). The germline gives CDR1 MNHGY, CDR2 SAAAGT. V was clipped by 7 bases and J by 0 bases, with 12 bases between them. This CDR3 has 14 residues. The CDR3 nucleotides read TGTGCCAGCACACCGACAGGCCTGAACACTGAAGCTTTCTTT. Translated, it gives CASTPTGLNTEAFF.

This rearrangement joins TRBV10-3 to TRBJ2-1; TRBD1 agrees at 7 bases. J was trimmed by 4 bases and V by 10 bases; bases with no gene match: 10. Per germline, CDR1 ENHRY and CDR2 SYGVKD. There are 14 residues in the CDR3. CDR3 DNA: TGTGCCACCCTGACAGGGTCGGGATACAATGAGCAGTTCTTC. Its translation is CATLTGSGYNEQFF.

The sample holds a few counts of this clone. This rearrangement joins TRBV11-3 to TRBJ1-1; TRBD1 is a possible D gene (6 bases). Germline V gives CDR1 SGHNT, CDR2 YENEEA. There are 14 residues in the CDR3. Trimming took off 4 bases at V and 4 bases at J, with 13 bases between the two ends. CDR3 amino acids: CASSSGVRFTEAFF. In DNA form, the CDR3 reads TGTGCCAGCAGCTCAGGGGTTCGCTTCACTGAAGCTTTCTTT.